This T cell receptor beta chain is drawn from a study of technical replicates of blood from a few donors. Libraries were prepared by immunoSEQ multiplex PCR; TCRdb keeps only in-frame clonotypes and omits some of them. The sample has tens of thousands of clones; around nine tenths are singletons. The CDR3 length is 14 residues. Per the germline V gene, CDR1 is SGHRS and CDR2 is YFSETQ. V was shortened by 4 bases and J by 5 bases, with 16 bases between the two germline ends. V and J are TRBV5-1 and TRBJ2-7; D possibly corresponds to TRBD2 (5 bases). The specimen was T cells isolated from PBMCs. The receptor comes from a human donor in good health. CDR3 residues: CASSRDPGNDEQYF. CDR3 nucleotides: TGCGCCAGCAGCCGAGATCCGGGAAATGACGAGCAGTACTTC.